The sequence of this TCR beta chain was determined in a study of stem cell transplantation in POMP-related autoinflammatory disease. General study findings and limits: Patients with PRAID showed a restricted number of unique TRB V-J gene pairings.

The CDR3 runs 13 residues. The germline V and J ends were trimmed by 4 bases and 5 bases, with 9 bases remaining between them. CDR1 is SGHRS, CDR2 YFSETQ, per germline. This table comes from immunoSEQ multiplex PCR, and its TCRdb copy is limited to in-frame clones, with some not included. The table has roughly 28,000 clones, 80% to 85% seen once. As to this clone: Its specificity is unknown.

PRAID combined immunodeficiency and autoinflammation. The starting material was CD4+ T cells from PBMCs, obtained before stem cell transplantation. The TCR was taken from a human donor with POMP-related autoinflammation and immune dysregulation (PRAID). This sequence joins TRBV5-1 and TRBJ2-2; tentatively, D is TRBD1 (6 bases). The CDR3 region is CASSTQGTGELFF. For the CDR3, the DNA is TGCGCCAGCAGCACACAGGGAACCGGGGAGCTGTTTTTT.